The 14 T cell receptor beta chains reported below all come from one sample, sequenced in a study of a mutant IDH1 vaccine in newly diagnosed glioma. These receptors lack a known antigen. The time point here: week 23, last vaccination. The investigators gave 300 ug of mutant IDH1 20-mer peptide in each vaccine dose, together with topical imiquimod. Repertoires were generated with immunoSEQ multiplex PCR, while TCRdb's copy carries only in-frame clones and drops some. Here the sample spans some 80,000 clones, 75% to 90% being singletons. The sample here was PBMCs, taken from a glioma patient whose treatment included an IDH1 peptide vaccine. These TCRs come from a woman between 50 and 59 years old with glioma.

The chain joins TRBV2 to TRBJ2-1; TRBD2 matches 8 bases. The CDR3 totals 16 residues. CDR1 and CDR2 from the germline V gene are SNHLY and FYNNEI. J gave up 4 bases and V 7 bases, and 12 bases lay outside the gene matches. CDR3: CASKDLSGSMYNEQFF. CDR3 in DNA: TGTGCCAGCAAGGACCTGAGCGGGAGCATGTACAATGAGCAGTTCTTC.

The rearrangement joins TRBV7-3 to TRBJ1-1, with a possible D match to TRBD1 (6 bases). The germline V gene encodes CDR1 SGHTA and CDR2 FQGTGA. The CDR3 extends over 13 amino acids. Deletions cut 5 bases from V and 4 bases from J, with 11 bases between. CDR3: CASSQQGLTEAFF. In nucleotides, the CDR3 is TGTGCCAGCAGCCAACAGGGCCTCACTGAAGCTTTCTTT. Full variable domain (missing parts from reference TRBV7-3 and TRBJ1-1): GAGVSQTPSNKVTEKGKYVELRCDPISGHTALYWYRQSLGQGPEFLIYFQGTGAADDSGLPNDRFFAVRPEGSVSTLKIQRTERGDSAVYLCASSQQGLTEAFFGQGTRLTVV.

This clone was counted a single time. This chain connects TRBV29-1 to TRBJ2-2; no reliable D call. This CDR3 contains 14 residues. Trimming pared 4 bases from V and 0 bases from J, leaving 9 bases between. The V gene's germline CDR1 is SQVTM and CDR2 ANQGSEA. The DNA for the CDR3 is TGCAGCGTTGGACGGTCGACGAACACCGGGGAGCTGTTTTTT. As protein: CSVGRSTNTGELFF.

The chain links TRBV4-1 to TRBJ1-1; D uncertain. V lost 3 bases and J 3 bases, leaving 11 bases between the germline ends. In germline, CDR1 is MGHRA, CDR2 YSYEKL. This CDR3 contains 14 residues. In DNA, the CDR3 is TGCGCCAGCAGCCAGGGTAATAGGGACACTGAAGCTTTCTTT. Protein: CASSQGNRDTEAFF.

The genes are TRBV7-2 and TRBJ2-7, with a weak D call TRBD1 (6 bases). The CDR3 spans 14 residues. Germline V gene sequence: CDR1 SGHTA, CDR2 FQGNSA. Trimming cost V 4 bases and J 2 bases, with 12 bases left between them. The CDR3 reads CASSSRDTTYEQYF. Here the CDR3 DNA reads TGTGCCAGCAGCTCGAGGGACACCACCTACGAGCAGTACTTC.

This chain uses TRBV27 with TRBJ1-2, with D unclear. V dropped 2 bases and J dropped 5 bases, with 15 bases sitting between them. The CDR3 covers 15 residues. Germline V gene sequence: CDR1 MNHEY, CDR2 SMNVEV (reference sequence). The CDR3 DNA follows: TGTGCCAGCAGTTTAGCCTCGGGAACGGCATATGGCTACACCTTC. Amino acids: CASSLASGTAYGYTF.

The rearrangement links TRBV19 to TRBJ2-7; D could derive from TRBD1 or TRBD2 (5 bases each). The CDR3 sequence is 14 residues long. Trimming stripped 2 bases from V and 3 bases from J, with 11 bases between. The germline V gene encodes CDR1 LNHDA and CDR2 SQIVND (reference sequence). In DNA form, the CDR3 reads TGTGCCAGTAGTATAAGGGACGGGGTCTACGAGCAGTACTTC. Translated, it gives CASSIRDGVYEQYF.

The rearrangement uses TRBV7-9 and TRBJ1-1, with D unclear. With 1 base removed from V and 1 base from J, the gap between germline ends came to 10 bases. There are 15 residues in the CDR3. Looked up from germline, CDR1 is SEHNR and CDR2 is FQNEAQ (reference sequence). CDR3 protein: CASSLVSGSNTEAFF. In DNA, the CDR3 is TGTGCCAGCAGCTTAGTTTCGGGGTCGAACACTGAAGCTTTCTTT.

This chain uses TRBV27 with TRBJ1-2, with 8 bases aligning to TRBD1. The CDR3 has 15 amino acids. The V gene end was trimmed by 5 bases and the J gene end by 5 bases; junction bases not matched to a gene: 10. Germline V CDR1 and CDR2: MNHEY, SMNVEV (reference sequence). The CDR3 here is CASSPAQGAVYGYTF. The CDR3 DNA reads as TGTGCCAGCAGTCCAGCCCAGGGGGCGGTGTATGGCTACACCTTC.

The V call is TRBV4-1, the J call TRBJ1-6; D possibly corresponds to TRBD1 (5 bases). Germline values: CDR1 MGHRA, CDR2 YSYEKL. Between the trimmed V and J ends, which lost 3 bases and 4 bases, there was a span of 19 bases. This CDR3 has 18 residues. In DNA form, the CDR3 reads TGCGCCAGCAGCCACACCTCGGCGGGGCCTGATTATAATTCACCCCTCCACTTT. Amino acid sequence: CASSHTSAGPDYNSPLHF.

The chain has TRBV27 and TRBJ1-2; no definite D call. Germline CDR1 reads MNHEY; CDR2 reads SMNVEV (reference sequence). CDR3 length: 13 amino acids. The V end was cut by 6 bases, the J end by 7 bases, with 15 bases between. The CDR3 DNA follows: TGTGCCAGCAGCCCCGCCGGGTCCAGTGGCTACACCTTC. Its translation is CASSPAGSSGYTF.

This chain joins TRBV29-1 and TRBJ2-7; TRBD2 matches at 8 bases. The CDR3 covers 15 residues. From germline, CDR1 is SQVTM and CDR2 ANQGSEA. The J segment lost 4 bases and the V segment lost 1 base, leaving 9 bases of the junction unmatched. The CDR3 sequence is CSVEVPSSGRYEQYF. As DNA, the CDR3 is TGCAGCGTTGAAGTTCCCTCAAGCGGGAGATACGAGCAGTACTTC.

The CDR3 DNA reads as TGTGCCAGCAGCTTAACGGGGGACTACACAGATACGCAGTATTTT. Amino acids: CASSLTGDYTDTQYF. The J gene is TRBJ2-3, the V gene TRBV7-3; 7 bases are a match to TRBD2. V dropped 0 bases and J dropped 2; count of bases not matched to a gene: 2. CDR3 length: 15 residues. Germline CDR1 SGHTA, CDR2 FQGTGA.

V and J are TRBV5-1 and TRBJ2-2; 10 bases match TRBD1. This CDR3 region has 18 residues. V lost 4 bases to trimming and J lost 3 bases; unmatched junction nucleotides: 12. The germline CDR1 and CDR2 sequences are SGHRS and YFSETQ. CDR3 in amino acids: CASSPVGQGPRDTGELFF. The CDR3 DNA sequence: TGCGCCAGCAGCCCGGTGGGACAGGGGCCTCGTGACACCGGGGAGCTGTTTTTT.